This T cell receptor beta chain was obtained from a study of T cell responses to AZD1222 COVID-19 vaccine (dated by TCRdb to the early 2020s). At the level of the whole study: TCR sequencing was performed for 230 to 250 trial participants, of whom around 210 were given two doses of AZD1222 and some 25 were given two doses of MenACWY control vaccine. Trial participants were enrolled into age subgroups of 18-55, 56-69 and 70-plus years, which contained about 150, 27 and 61 TCR-sequenced participants, respectively. What the research found in general, with its limitations: Nearly half of unique spike-specific TCRs reportedly recognized epitopes outside regions mutated in the B.1.351 and B.1.1.7 variants. Spike-specific TCR breadth and depth rose significantly after two AZD1222 doses compared with day 0 and with MenACWY recipients. Participants were mostly white British, with more females than males. The authors suggested clonal diversity may have been underestimated. In the small 56-69-year group, the increase in depth fell short of significance, most likely because of low power. Only a handful of AZD1222 recipients were SARS-CoV-2 seropositive at baseline, limiting conclusions about previously exposed vaccinees. The vaccine-associated CD4 TCRs covered the entire spike protein, and the dominant responses fell in regions 160-218 and 743-854. Because no day 14 peak-response samples were available, repertoires were characterized only after the peak T cell response.

The time point label here, explained by the study, means: about 28 days (+/-7) after the second vaccine dose. AZD1222 recipients given second doses at about 4 weeks or at about 12 weeks were pooled, since spike-specific TCR depth and breadth were not found to differ between the two schedules. Vaccinee samples were obtained from the UK trials COV001 and COV002, which included a single-blind randomized controlled phase 2/3 trial of AZD1222 (ChAdOx1 nCoV-19) in healthy adults. For TCRbeta chain sequencing, PBMC samples from trial participants were taken at day 0 and at day 28 after the second dose. As encoded in the germline V gene (reference sequence), CDR1 is SEHNR while CDR2 is FQNEAQ. V has 1 base trimmed and J has 4 bases trimmed; junction bases matching no gene number 9. From its cysteine to its phenylalanine, the CDR3 spans 17 amino acids. Only the CDR3 portion is preserved as DNA: 51 bases, with reading frame beginning at the first base.

A word on this clone: Which antigen it targets is not known. The input lacks base qualities; no much larger clone sits a single base away.

The CDR3 regions of human TCRbeta chains were subjected to immunosequencing. Under the source paper's analysis protocol: TCRs in the repertoires were matched against a reference library of SARS-CoV-2-specific TCRs that had been generated with the MIRA antigen-specificity platform. Breadth was defined as the fraction of unique TCRs that were SARS-CoV-2-associated. Depth was defined as the fraction of total T cells that were SARS-CoV-2-associated. Using the MIRA data, each spike-specific TCR was mapped to the spike region that the TCR reacts to and placed in a CD4 or CD8 class. Log10-transformed breadth and depth values were compared by one-way ANOVA with Sidak's multiple comparisons tests. Imported from immuneACCESS, the table was reduced by TCRdb to in-frame sequences with V and J called. These copies leave out some clones; in studies compared against another copy, an unresolved V gene accounts for under half, and the cause of the remainder is not known. V and J calls plus clone size are reproduced from that table; the DNA served to infer D and trimming. The sample table records more than 85,000 clones; approximately 94% of these occur just once. 2.9% of the sample is held by the ten biggest clonotypes.

The chain links TRBV7-9 with TRBJ2-2; TRBD1 agrees with 7 junctional bases. Sequenced here: peripheral blood, sampled 28 days after the second AZD1222 dose. The sequence came from an adult who received the AZD1222 COVID-19 vaccine. The sequenced DNA: TGTGCCAGCAGCTTAGGGTTGAGACAGGGTAGCACCGGGGAGCTGTTTTTT. It specifies CASSLGLRQGSTGELFF.